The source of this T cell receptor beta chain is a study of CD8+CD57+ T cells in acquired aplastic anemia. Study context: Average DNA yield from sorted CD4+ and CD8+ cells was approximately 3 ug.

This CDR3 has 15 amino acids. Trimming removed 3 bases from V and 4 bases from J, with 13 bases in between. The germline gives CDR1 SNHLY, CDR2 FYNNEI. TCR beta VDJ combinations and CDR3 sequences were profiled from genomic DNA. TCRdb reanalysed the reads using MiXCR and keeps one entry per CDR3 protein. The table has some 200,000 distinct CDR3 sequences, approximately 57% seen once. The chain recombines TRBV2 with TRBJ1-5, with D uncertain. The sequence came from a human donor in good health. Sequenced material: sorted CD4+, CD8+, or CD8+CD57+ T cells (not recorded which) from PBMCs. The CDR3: CASSEWAGGNQPQHF. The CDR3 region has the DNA TGTGCCAGCAGTGAGTGGGCAGGAGGGAATCAGCCCCAGCATTTT. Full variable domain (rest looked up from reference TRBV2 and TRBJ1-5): EPEVTQTPSHQVTQMGQEVILRCVPISNHLYFYWYRQILGQKVEFLVSFYNNEISEKSEIFDDQFSVERPDGSNFTLKIRSTKLEDSAMYFCASSEWAGGNQPQHFGDGTRLSIL.